The 3 T cell receptor beta chains below come from one sample, sequenced in a study of T cells in Graves' hyperthyroidism and ophthalmopathy. RNA transcripts gave rise to amplified TCR beta CDR3 regions. HTBI primers were the set used in a first-round RT-PCR of the TCR CDR3. Using its own MiXCR run on the multiplex PCR reads, TCRdb lists one record per CDR3 protein. Seen here are 480,000 or so distinct CDR3 sequences, 14% observed once, and the top ten hold over 15%. The sequenced sample consisted of blood. These TCRs come from a woman younger than 35 with Graves' hyperthyroidism.

This clonotype was counted between two and nine times. The genes are TRBV5-1 and TRBJ2-2; D is unclear. The CDR3 totals 15 residues. Germline lookup yields CDR1 SGHRS and CDR2 YFSETQ. The germline V and J ends were trimmed by 4 bases and 6 bases, with 16 bases remaining between them. The CDR3: CASSLLGDRAGELFF. CDR3 coding DNA: TGCGCCAGCAGCCTATTAGGAGATAGGGCCGGGGAGCTGTTTTTT.

This clonotype was counted between two and nine times. The V call is TRBV18, the J call TRBJ1-3, with a weak D call TRBD1 (6 bases). The CDR3 is 15 amino acids. The germline V and J ends were trimmed by 4 bases and 0 bases, with 10 bases remaining between them. Germline loops: CDR1 KGHSH, CDR2 LQKENI. DNA of the CDR3: TGTGCCAGCTCACTCGGACAGTTCTCTGGAAACACCATATATTTT. It yields the protein CASSLGQFSGNTIYF.

This clonotype was observed at least ten times. The chain links TRBV10-3 to TRBJ1-5; 8 bases agree with TRBD1. Germline trimming cut 6 bases from V and 10 bases from J; bases unmatched to any gene: 5. Germline loops: CDR1 ENHRY, CDR2 SYGVKD. The CDR3 runs to 12 residues. CDR3 sequence (DNA): TGTGCCATCAGCGCAGGACAGGGCCCCCAGCATTTT. Amino acid sequence: CAISAGQGPQHF.